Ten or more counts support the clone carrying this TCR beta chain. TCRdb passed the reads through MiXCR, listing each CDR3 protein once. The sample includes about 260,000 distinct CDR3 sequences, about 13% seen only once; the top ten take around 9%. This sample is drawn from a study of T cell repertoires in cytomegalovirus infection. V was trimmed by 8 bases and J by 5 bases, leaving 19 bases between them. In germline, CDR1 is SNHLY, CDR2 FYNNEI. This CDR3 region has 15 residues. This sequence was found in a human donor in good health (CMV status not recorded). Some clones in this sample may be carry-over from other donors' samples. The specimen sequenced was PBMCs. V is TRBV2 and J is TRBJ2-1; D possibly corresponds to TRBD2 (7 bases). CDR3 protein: CASGSPRGGNNEQFF. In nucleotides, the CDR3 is TGTGCCAGCGGCTCTCCAAGGGGGGGAAACAATGAGCAGTTCTTC.